Presented here are 8 T cell receptor beta chains from one specimen sequenced in a study of T cell clones after liver transplantation. The data were produced by immunoSEQ multiplex PCR, yet TCRdb's version contains in-frame clones alone and is incomplete. The sample shows tens of thousands of clones, about 64% of them seen only once. The source material was CD4+ T cells from blood, sampled before liver transplant. These receptors were collected from a human donor who received a liver transplant.

The chain is built from TRBV5-4 and TRBJ2-3; 7 bases map to TRBD1. V shed 2 bases, J shed 4 bases, and the junction held 10 bases outside the gene matches. CDR1 SGHNT and CDR2 YYREEE come from the germline V gene (reference sequence). The CDR3 is 16 residues long. The CDR3 region has the DNA TGTGCCAGCAGCTTAAGAGGGGGCGTCACTGCAGATACGCAGTATTTT. This translates into CASSLRGGVTADTQYF.

The chain uses TRBV28 and TRBJ1-3; 9 positions match TRBD1. This CDR3 contains 15 residues. From germline, CDR1 is MDHEN and CDR2 SYDVKM. After removal of 8 bases from V and 5 bases from J, the junction contained 10 bases not matched to a gene. For the CDR3, the DNA is TGTGCCAGCGGATCACCGGGACAGGGTCGAAACACCATATATTTT. Translated: CASGSPGQGRNTIYF.

The chain recombines TRBV5-1 with TRBJ2-5, with 11 bases matching TRBD1. The germline V gene encodes CDR1 SGHRS and CDR2 YFSETQ. The CDR3 is made up of 14 amino acids. J gave up 5 bases and V 4 bases, and 4 bases lay outside the gene matches. The CDR3 loop reads CASSRGQGDETQYF. The CDR3 DNA is TGCGCCAGCAGCCGGGGACAGGGGGATGAGACCCAGTACTTC.

The J gene is TRBJ2-2, the V gene TRBV10-3; D gene uncertain. Trimming removed 2 bases from V and 1 base from J, with 5 bases in between. Germline CDR1 ENHRY, CDR2 SYGVKD. The CDR3 sequence is 14 residues long. Written as DNA, the CDR3 is TGTGCCATCAGTGAGCAGTTGAACACCGGGGAGCTGTTTTTT. This codes for CAISEQLNTGELFF.

V is TRBV25-1 and J is TRBJ2-3; 8 bases are a match to TRBD1. This CDR3 spans 16 amino acids. Trimming took 9 bases from V and 4 from J; bases not matched to a gene: 15. Germline V gives CDR1 MGHDK, CDR2 SYGVNS. The CDR3: CASSEGAGGLSDTQYF. The CDR3 nucleotides read TGTGCCAGTTCGGAGGGGGCAGGGGGCTTGTCAGATACGCAGTATTTT.

The rearrangement links TRBV5-4 to TRBJ2-7; TRBD1 matches at 7 bases. CDR1 is SGHNT, CDR2 YYREEE, per germline (reference sequence). The CDR3 length is 15 residues. With 1 base clipped from V and 3 bases from J, the junction kept 7 bases outside the gene matches. DNA of the CDR3: TGTGCCAGCAGCTTGAGTACAGGGGTTGGCTACGAGCAGTACTTC. This encodes CASSLSTGVGYEQYF.

This chain joins TRBV2 and TRBJ1-5; D remains unclear. The germline gives CDR1 SNHLY, CDR2 FYNNEI. Trimming removed 7 bases from V and 6 bases from J, with 16 bases in between. The CDR3 consists of 14 residues. As DNA, the CDR3 is TGTGCCAGCACCGGAGGCGGGGATGGTCAGCCCCAGCATTTT. It translates to CASTGGGDGQPQHF.

This clone came up a few times. The V call is TRBV5-5, the J call TRBJ2-7; D is undetermined. V was pared by 1 base and J by 3 bases, with 5 bases between. From germline, CDR1 is SGHKS and CDR2 YYEKEE (reference sequence). The CDR3 has 12 residues. The CDR3 reads CASSLTDYEQYF. DNA for the CDR3: TGTGCCAGCAGCTTGACTGACTACGAGCAGTACTTC.